This note documents a single TCR beta chain sequence. Its target antigen remains unknown. No base-level quality is on record; no much larger clone is a single base apart. The immunoSEQ Assay, a bias-controlled multiplex PCR, was used to amplify TCRbeta CDR3 regions from genomic DNA. Per the source publication's procedure: Within the assay, amplification of reference gene primers was used to estimate how many nucleated cells each sample contained. Sequence reads were collapsed and filtered to measure the absolute abundance of every unique TCRbeta CDR3 rearrangement. For each sample, productive Simpson clonality was calculated as the square root of Simpson's diversity index over productive rearrangements. TCRdb stores this immuneACCESS table with in-frame sequences only. Part of the clones is absent; in the studies checked, under half of the shortfall reflects unresolved V genes, and no reason is known for the rest. V and J calls and clone size are given by that table; D and trimming were obtained from the DNA. This sample holds about 290,000 clones; around 81% were observed only once. The ten biggest clones cover around 4% of the sample.

This sample is part of a study of blood T cell repertoires in COVID-19 (dated by TCRdb to 2020 to 2022). Background for the entire study: The collaborator samples originated in the United States, Italy and Spain and spanned the acute and convalescent phases of COVID-19. Samples were obtained from the ongoing ImmuneRACE study (first 160 participants) and from some 1,200 subjects provided by 6 global collaborators. HLA class I and class II types, where available, came from metadata supplied by the sample provider rather than from assay-based typing. The repertoires were released in a freely available public database intended as a resource for research on the immune response to SARS-CoV-2. Subjects who had been exposed to COVID-19, were actively infected with it, or had recovered from it provided the deeply sampled blood TCRbeta repertoires that made up the dataset. The material from the prospective study consisted of cDNA or gDNA derived from T cells, B-cell-depleted T cells, or PBMCs. The sample metadata nearly always contained a de-identified subject ID, COVID-19 status, age in years and sex.

Each collaborating institution followed its own protocols to collect whole blood in K2EDTA tubes. For TCRbeta analysis, collaborators shipped samples as frozen whole blood, isolated PBMCs, or DNA extracted from either of those sample types. The germline V and J ends show losses of 6 bases and 5 bases respectively, and no gene match explains 8 bases of the junction. Including cysteine and phenylalanine, the CDR3 has 14 amino acids. Only the CDR3 portion is preserved as DNA: 42 bases, with reading frame beginning at the first base. Looking up the germline V gene yields CDR1 MNHEY and CDR2 SVGAGI. What the study reported, not specific to this receptor: The amount of clinical and demographic metadata varied by source and participant and was provided uncurated.

Sequences were obtained from peripheral blood. The TCR comes from a woman aged 50 to 65 with active or convalescent COVID-19. The sequence joins TRBV6-5 to TRBJ2-7, and TRBD1 aligns with 9 junction nucleotides. The CDR3 corresponds to CASRRGTGTHEQYF. The bases read TGTGCCAGCAGGAGAGGGACAGGGACCCACGAGCAGTACTTC.